This T cell receptor beta chain originates from a study of T cell responses to AZD1222 COVID-19 vaccine. Points from the study as a whole: Distributed over spike, vaccine-associated CD4 TCRs predominated at 160-218 and 743-854. Clonal diversity may have been underestimated, and the donors were mostly white British, with more females than males. Receipt of two AZD1222 doses was followed by a rise in Spike-specific TCR breadth and depth. Repertoires were obtained solely post-peak T cell response.

Sequenced by immunoSEQ multiplex PCR; TCRdb stores in-frame clones only, minus some. The sample lists under 120,000 clones, 92% seen once, with around 1.2% in the top ten. About this clone: The antigen is undetermined.

The sequencing here drew on peripheral blood, taken on day 0 of AZD1222 vaccination. This TCR came from an adult in good health.

The CDR3 DNA reads as TGCGCCAGCAGCTTGCGGTCGGACAGCCCATACTATGGCTACACCTTC. Its translation: CASSLRSDSPYYGYTF. This rearrangement joins TRBV5-1 to TRBJ1-2, with D possibly being TRBD1 (6 bases). Trimming removed 1 base at V and 3 bases at J, with 16 bases between. The CDR3 has 16 residues. CDR1 is SGHRS, CDR2 YFSETQ, per germline.